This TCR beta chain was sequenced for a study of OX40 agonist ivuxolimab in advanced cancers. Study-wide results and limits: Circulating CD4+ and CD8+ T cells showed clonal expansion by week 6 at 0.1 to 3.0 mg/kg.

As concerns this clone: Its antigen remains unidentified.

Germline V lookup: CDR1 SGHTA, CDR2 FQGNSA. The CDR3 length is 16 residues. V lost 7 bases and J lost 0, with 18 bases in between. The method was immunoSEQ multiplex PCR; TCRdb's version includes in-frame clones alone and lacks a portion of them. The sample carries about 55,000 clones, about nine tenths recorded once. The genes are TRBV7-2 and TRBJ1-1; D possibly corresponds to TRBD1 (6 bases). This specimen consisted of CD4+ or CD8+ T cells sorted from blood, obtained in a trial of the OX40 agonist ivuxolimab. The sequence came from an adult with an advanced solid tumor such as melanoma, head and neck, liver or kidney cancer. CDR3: CASTEQGSRVNTEAFF. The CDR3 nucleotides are TGTGCCAGCACCGAACAGGGTAGTAGGGTGAACACTGAAGCTTTCTTT.